These 23 T cell receptor beta chains came from one sample sequenced in a study of CD8 T cells in ankylosing spondylitis. General study points: There was a TCR beta motif, made of eight highly homologous variants, that appeared characteristic of ankylosing spondylitis blood.

TCRdb analysed the 5' RACE reads with MiXCR anew, one entry per CDR3 protein. This repertoire shows about 500,000 distinct CDR3 sequences, 5.3% found once; its top ten account for roughly 3.5%. Their antigen targets remain unknown. What was sequenced was blood, either unsorted or a sorted T cell fraction (not recorded which). The receptors originated from a male donor with ankylosing spondylitis.

This clonotype was seen repeatedly, ten times or more. This chain uses TRBV6-5 with TRBJ2-4, with TRBD1 as a possible D gene (6 bases). The V and J ends lost 0 bases and 0 bases respectively, with 18 bases between them. This CDR3 is built from 19 residues. Germline CDR1 is MNHEY and CDR2 is SVGAGI. The CDR3 bases are TGTGCCAGCAGTTACTCGTTTGTTACGGGACATCTAGCCAAAAACATTCAGTACTTC. Translating it yields CASSYSFVTGHLAKNIQYF.

There are many counts of this clonotype. The chain combines TRBV6-6 with TRBJ1-2, with TRBD1 matching 7 bases. The CDR3 length is 13 residues. Trimming removed 6 bases from V and 2 bases from J; junction bases left unmatched: 3. Per germline, CDR1 MNHNY and CDR2 SVGAGI (reference sequence). The CDR3 nucleotides are TGTGCCAGCAGGGGGGGACAGAACTATGGCTACACCTTC. Amino acids: CASRGGQNYGYTF.

This clonotype was seen repeatedly, ten times or more. V is TRBV11-2 and J is TRBJ2-7; D remains unclear. Between the trimmed V and J ends, which lost 5 bases and 6 bases, there was a span of 8 bases. The germline gives CDR1 SGHAT, CDR2 FQNNGV. The CDR3 is 11 residues long. In DNA, the CDR3 is TGTGCCAGCAGCCGGACCCTCGAGCAGTACTTC. This sequence encodes CASSRTLEQYF. The full variable domain, rest sourced from reference TRBV11-2 and TRBJ2-7, is EAGVAQSPRYKIIEKRQSVAFWCNPISGHATLYWYQQILGQGPKLLIQFQNNGVVDDSQLPKDRFSAERLKGVDSTLKIQPAKLEDSAVYLCASSRTLEQYFGPGTRLTVT.

This clonotype was observed many times. The V call is TRBV29-1, the J call TRBJ2-1, with D tentatively TRBD1 or TRBD2 (5 bases each). The CDR3 loop spans 13 amino acids. The germline V gene encodes CDR1 SQVTM and CDR2 ANQGSEA. With 3 bases removed from V and 2 bases from J, the gap between germline ends came to 8 bases. In nucleotides, the CDR3 is TGCAGCGTTGATGGGACGGCCTACAATGAGCAGTTCTTC. This gives the protein CSVDGTAYNEQFF.

This chain joins TRBV20-1 and TRBJ2-7; 7 bases are shared with TRBD1. Unmatched junction bases numbered 11, after V lost 3 bases and J lost 0 bases. CDR3 size: 16 residues. Per germline, CDR1 DFQATT and CDR2 SNEGSKA (reference sequence). The CDR3 reads CSASPPGQPFSYEQYF. The DNA for the CDR3 is TGCAGTGCTAGCCCCCCGGGACAGCCCTTCTCCTACGAGCAGTACTTC.

A few counts support this clonotype. The chain has TRBV20-1 and TRBJ2-7, with 9 bases identical to TRBD2. CDR1 is DFQATT and CDR2 is SNEGSKA in the germline V gene (reference sequence). The junction had 7 bases not matched to a gene; V was cut back by 0 bases and J by 4 bases. The CDR3 is 15 amino acids. The CDR3 nucleotides are TGCAGTGCTAGAGATCCCCTAGCGGGGTCGTACGAGCAGTACTTC. It specifies CSARDPLAGSYEQYF.

This rearrangement joins TRBV7-3 to TRBJ2-7; 7 nucleotides agree with TRBD2. The CDR3 spans 12 residues. The ends lost 5 bases at V and 5 bases at J; junction bases unmatched: 3. The V gene's germline CDR1 is SGHTA and CDR2 FQGTGA. The CDR3 DNA is TGTGCCAGCAGCCGGGAGGATGACGAGCAGTACTTC. Its protein product is CASSREDDEQYF.

J is TRBJ2-3 and V is TRBV5-4, with 9 bases lining up with TRBD2. V was pared by 4 bases and J by 2 bases, with 11 bases of the junction left unmatched. The CDR3 loop spans 17 amino acids. Germline assignment: CDR1 SGHNT and CDR2 YYREEE (reference sequence). CDR3 sequence: CASSPTPGLATTDTQYF. The CDR3 DNA follows: TGTGCCAGCAGCCCCACTCCCGGACTAGCGACCACAGATACGCAGTATTTT.

This clonotype was observed a handful of times. The chain uses TRBV27 and TRBJ2-1, with D possibly TRBD1 on 6 matching bases. Germline CDR1 MNHEY, CDR2 SMNVEV (reference sequence). Trimming took off 6 bases at V and 3 bases at J, with 18 bases between the two ends. The CDR3 length is 16 residues. CDR3 nucleotides: TGTGCCAGCAGAAGTGACACAGGGCCCAACTACAATGAGCAGTTCTTC. Protein: CASRSDTGPNYNEQFF.

This clonotype appeared many times. The genes are TRBV5-1 and TRBJ2-1; TRBD2 agrees at 10 bases. Trimming cost V 3 bases and J 0 bases; bases outside gene matches: 3. Germline-derived CDR1 and CDR2 are SGHRS and YFSETQ. This CDR3 has 16 residues. CDR3 in amino acids: CASSSGLAVSYNEQFF. The CDR3 DNA reads as TGCGCCAGCAGCTCAGGACTAGCGGTCTCCTACAATGAGCAGTTCTTC.

This chain connects TRBV4-1 to TRBJ1-1; no definite D call. CDR3 size: 14 residues. The V gene lost 3 bases and the J gene lost 5 bases, with 13 bases spanning the gap. Germline V gene lookup returns CDR1 MGHRA and CDR2 YSYEKL. The CDR3 DNA reads as TGCGCCAGCAGCCACCCTGGGTGGAAGACTGAAGCTTTCTTT. It specifies CASSHPGWKTEAFF.

This clonotype has a count of ten or more. CDR3 nucleotide sequence: TGCAGCGCGAGACAGAATAGCAATCAGCCCCAGCATTTT. This translates into CSARQNSNQPQHF. The chain joins TRBV29-1 to TRBJ1-5, with a possible D match to TRBD1 (5 bases). The ends were cut back, 7 bases at V and 0 bases at J, with 10 bases in the middle. The CDR3 has 13 amino acids. Germline V CDR1 and CDR2: SQVTM, ANQGSEA.

This clonotype was observed a few times. The chain is built from TRBV6-2 or TRBV6-3 and TRBJ2-5; TRBD1 is a possible D gene (7 bases). The germline CDR1 and CDR2 sequences are MNHEY and SVGEGT. The CDR3 sequence is 14 residues long. Trimming took 5 bases from V and 2 from J, leaving 12 bases between them. CDR3 DNA sequence: TGTGCCAGCAGTGGAGGGGACAGACAAGAGACCCAGTACTTC. It yields the protein CASSGGDRQETQYF.

The chain employs TRBV19 and TRBJ2-1; 10 nucleotides line up with TRBD2. Losses at the gene ends were 8 bases for V and 8 bases for J; bases not matched to a gene: 6. Germline V gives CDR1 LNHDA, CDR2 SQIVND (reference sequence). The CDR3 has 13 amino acids. Here the CDR3 reads CASASGTSDEQFF. Written as DNA, the CDR3 is TGTGCCAGTGCTTCCGGGACTAGCGATGAGCAGTTCTTC. Variable domain in full (rest from reference TRBV19 and TRBJ2-1): DGGITQSPKYLFRKEGQNVTLSCEQNLNHDAMYWYRQDPGQGLRLIYYSQIVNDFQKGDIAEGYSVSREKKESFPLTVTSAQKNPTAFYLCASASGTSDEQFFGPGTRLTVL.

This clonotype was seen ten or more times. This may be a read error: a much more frequent sequence differs by one nucleotide. The rearrangement uses TRBV5-1 and TRBJ1-5; D remains ambiguous. V was pared by 0 bases and J by 3 bases, with 4 bases between. The CDR3 contains 13 residues. In germline, CDR1 is SGHRS, CDR2 YFSETQ. The CDR3 coding sequence is TGCGCCAGCAGCTTGGACATCAATCAGCCCCAGCATTTT. The encoded protein is CASSLDINQPQHF.

This clonotype was found many times. The DNA of the CDR3 is TGCGCCAGCAGCCAAGAATCCGGACAGCCGAGTAATATCTATGGCTACACCTTC. Its protein is CASSQESGQPSNIYGYTF. V is TRBV4-1 and J is TRBJ1-2, with D tentatively TRBD1 (6 bases). From germline, CDR1 is MGHRA and CDR2 YSYEKL. The CDR3 has 18 residues. Trimming cost V 0 bases and J 4 bases, with 21 bases left between them.

This clonotype was recorded many times. This sequence joins TRBV9 and TRBJ2-7, with TRBD1 matching over 9 bases. The CDR3 spans 15 residues. The trim removed 0 bases at V and 7 bases at J, leaving 8 bases unmatched. CDR1 and CDR2 from the germline V gene are SGDLS and YYNGEE. The CDR3 DNA is TGTGCCAGCAGCGTAGGTAGGGACAGGGCGGGAGAGCAGTACTTC. This gives the protein CASSVGRDRAGEQYF.

This clonotype was detected ten times or more. V usage is TRBV4-3 and J usage is TRBJ2-2; 9 nucleotides align to TRBD2. Per germline, CDR1 LGHNA and CDR2 YSLEER. The length of the CDR3 is 13 residues. With 6 bases clipped from V and 7 bases from J, the junction kept 3 bases outside the gene matches. CDR3 sequence: CASSRTSVGELFF. CDR3 in DNA: TGCGCCAGCAGTAGGACTAGCGTCGGGGAGCTGTTTTTT.

This clonotype has a count of ten or more. The gene calls are TRBV15 and TRBJ2-7, with D possibly matching TRBD1 (6 bases). Germline CDR1 LNHNV, CDR2 YYDKDF (reference sequence). V was clipped by 0 bases and J by 7 bases, with 7 bases between them. The CDR3 consists of 12 residues. The CDR3 loop reads CATSRDQGEQYF. The CDR3 DNA reads TGTGCCACCAGCAGAGATCAGGGGGAGCAGTACTTC.

This clonotype was observed at least ten times. The rearrangement joins TRBV5-1 to TRBJ2-7; 8 positions match TRBD2. Trimming removed 4 bases from V and 3 bases from J; junction bases left unmatched: 6. This CDR3 has 14 residues. Germline CDR1 reads SGHRS; CDR2 reads YFSETQ. This chain's CDR3 is CASSDPGTSYEQYF. CDR3 in DNA: TGCGCCAGCAGCGATCCCGGGACTAGCTACGAGCAGTACTTC.

The chain links TRBV5-1 to TRBJ2-5; possibly TRBD2 for D (5 bases). Trimming removed 0 bases from V and 5 bases from J, with 14 bases in between. This CDR3 spans 15 amino acids. Germline CDR1 and CDR2: SGHRS and YFSETQ. The CDR3 bases are TGCGCCAGCAGCTTGGTGCATGGAGGCGGTGAGACCCAGTACTTC. Translation: CASSLVHGGGETQYF.

This clonotype has a count of ten or more. This sequence joins TRBV4-3 and TRBJ2-1; D is ambiguous. In germline, CDR1 is LGHNA, CDR2 YSLEER. Trimming removed 1 base at V and 9 bases at J, with 10 bases between. The CDR3 totals 13 residues. The CDR3 reads CASSQGLGSEQFF. DNA for the CDR3: TGCGCCAGCAGCCAAGGACTGGGTAGTGAGCAGTTCTTC.

This clonotype was detected many times. This chain connects TRBV15 to TRBJ1-3; D is uncertain. This CDR3 contains 14 residues. Per the germline V gene, CDR1 is LNHNV and CDR2 is YYDKDF (reference sequence). The germline V and J ends were trimmed by 4 bases and 0 bases, with 7 bases remaining between them. The CDR3 protein is CATSKGGSGNTIYF. CDR3 DNA: TGTGCCACCAGCAAGGGCGGCTCTGGAAACACCATATATTTT. Supplemented by reference TRBV15 and TRBJ1-3, the full variable domain reads DAMVIQNPRYQVTQFGKPVTLSCSQTLNHNVMYWYQQKSSQAPKLLFHYYDKDFNNEADTPDNFQSRRPNTSFCFLDIRSPGLGDTAMYLCATSKGGSGNTIYFGEGSWLTVV.